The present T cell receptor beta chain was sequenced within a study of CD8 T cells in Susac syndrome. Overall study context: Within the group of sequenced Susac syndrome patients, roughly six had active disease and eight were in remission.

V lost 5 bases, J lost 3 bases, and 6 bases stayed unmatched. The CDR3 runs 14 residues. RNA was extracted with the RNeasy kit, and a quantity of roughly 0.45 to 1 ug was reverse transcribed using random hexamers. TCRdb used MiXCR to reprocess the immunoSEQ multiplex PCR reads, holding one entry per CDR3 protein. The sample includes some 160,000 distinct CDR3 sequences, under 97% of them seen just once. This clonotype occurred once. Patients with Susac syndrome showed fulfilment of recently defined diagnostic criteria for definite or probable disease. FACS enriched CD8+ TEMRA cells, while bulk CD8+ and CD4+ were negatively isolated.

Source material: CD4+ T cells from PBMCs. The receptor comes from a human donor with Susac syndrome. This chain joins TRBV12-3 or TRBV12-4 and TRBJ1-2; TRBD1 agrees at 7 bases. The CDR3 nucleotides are TGTGCCAGCAGTCATGGGACAGTTGACTATGGCTACACCTTC. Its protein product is CASSHGTVDYGYTF.